These 16 T cell receptor beta chains were sequenced from one sample in a study of T cells in pancreatic ductal adenocarcinoma. Produced via immunoSEQ multiplex PCR; TCRdb's table is partial and in-frame only. Of about 2,500 clones detected, 84% appear once; the ten largest clones hold 6.5% to 9%. The selected patients with pancreatic ductal adenocarcinoma had surgery but no neoadjuvant therapy. Sequencing input: pancreatic tumor tissue. The receptor source for this set is a human donor with pancreatic ductal adenocarcinoma.

This chain links TRBV6-5 with TRBJ1-4, with a tentative D call TRBD1 (5 bases). This CDR3 is 15 amino acids long. V lost 5 bases and J lost 5, with 15 bases in between. Germline V gene lookup returns CDR1 MNHEY and CDR2 SVGAGI. CDR3 nucleotides: TGTGCCAGCAGTCCCGTCTGGGGGGGGAATGAAAAACTGTTTTTT. Its protein product is CASSPVWGGNEKLFF.

The rearrangement joins TRBV21-1 to TRBJ2-4; TRBD2 is the table's D call and was not checked against the DNA. TRBV21-1 corresponds to a pseudogene. The CDR3 length is 12 residues. DNA of the CDR3: TGTGCCAGCAGCAAAGGGGCTAGCAGCAGGAACTTC. Translated, it gives CASSKGASSRNF.

V is TRBV5-5 and J is TRBJ2-7; 11 bases agree with TRBD1. This CDR3 contains 16 residues. Germline CDR1 and CDR2: SGHKS and YYEKEE (reference sequence). V shed 1 base, J shed 2 bases, and the junction held 5 bases outside the gene matches. The CDR3 here is CASSLRMGQGAYEQYF. The CDR3, as DNA: TGTGCCAGCAGCTTGAGGATGGGACAGGGGGCCTACGAGCAGTACTTC.

This sequence joins TRBV6-5 and TRBJ1-3, with 7 bases fitting TRBD1. Germline assignment: CDR1 MNHEY and CDR2 SVGAGI. There are 15 residues in the CDR3. Trimming removed 2 bases from V and 3 bases from J; junction bases left unmatched: 4. CDR3 sequence reads: CASSYATGIGNTIYF. In nucleotides, the CDR3 is TGTGCCAGCAGTTACGCGACAGGGATTGGAAACACCATATATTTT.

The chain is built from TRBV9 and TRBJ2-7; 8 bases are a match to TRBD2. Germline V gene sequence: CDR1 SGDLS, CDR2 YYNGEE. J lost 3 bases, V lost 2 bases, and 1 base had no gene match. The CDR3 sequence is 13 residues long. Here the CDR3 DNA reads TGTGCCAGCAGCGTCGGGACTAGCTACGAGCAGTACTTC. As protein: CASSVGTSYEQYF.

The chain links TRBV7-3 to TRBJ1-1; weak D call: TRBD1 (6 bases). Trimming left V 2 bases short and J 3 bases short, with 7 bases between. The CDR3 spans 13 residues. Germline loops: CDR1 SGHTA, CDR2 FQGTGA. As DNA, the CDR3 is TGTGCCAGCAGCTTACAGGGGCACACTGAAGCTTTCTTT. Translation gives CASSLQGHTEAFF.

The genes are TRBV19 and TRBJ1-1; TRBD1 is a possible D gene (5 bases). Germline-derived CDR1 and CDR2 are LNHDA and SQIVND (reference sequence). The CDR3 sequence is 15 residues long. Deletions cut 1 base from V and 1 base from J, with 10 bases between. The CDR3 protein is CASSIVSGPNTEAFF. The CDR3 DNA reads as TGTGCCAGTAGTATAGTGTCAGGGCCGAACACTGAAGCTTTCTTT.

The chain employs TRBV11-2 and TRBJ2-5, with 11 bases fitting TRBD2. V was pared by 5 bases and J by 4 bases, with 9 bases of the junction left unmatched. The CDR3 contains 16 residues. The V gene's germline CDR1 is SGHAT and CDR2 FQNNGV. CDR3 loop: CASSPGIAGGRETQYF. The CDR3 DNA follows: TGTGCCAGCAGCCCCGGGATAGCGGGAGGGAGAGAGACCCAGTACTTC.

This sequence joins TRBV4-1 and TRBJ2-5; possibly TRBD2 for D (5 bases). The assigned J gene may be wrong: the sequence end matches TRBJ2-7 better. The length of the CDR3 is 15 residues. Germline CDR1 is MGHRA and CDR2 is YSYEKL. CDR3 protein: CASSQPGGRTYEQYF. CDR3 in DNA: TGCGCCAGCAGCCAACCGGGCGGGCGCACCTACGAGCAGTACTTC.

The chain is built from TRBV9 and TRBJ2-7, with 8 bases that match TRBD2. The CDR3 has 15 amino acids. Trimming took 4 bases from V and 5 from J; bases not matched to a gene: 11. Germline V gene lookup returns CDR1 SGDLS and CDR2 YYNGEE. CDR3 in amino acids: CASSPTYSGNNEQYF. The CDR3 region has the DNA TGTGCCAGCAGCCCTACCTATAGCGGGAACAACGAGCAGTACTTC.

The chain joins TRBV4-2 to TRBJ2-7; 8 nucleotides line up with TRBD2. CDR1 and CDR2 (germline): LGHNA, YNFKEQ. The CDR3 is made up of 16 amino acids. V gave up 0 bases and J gave up 4 bases; unmatched junction bases: 8. The CDR3 coding sequence is TGTGCCAGCAGCCAAGATCTTGATAGCGGGATTTACGAGCAGTACTTC. Its translation: CASSQDLDSGIYEQYF.

This clone has more than one count but fewer than ten. The DNA for the CDR3 is TGTGCCAGCTCAGGGGGACCACCTTACGAGCAGTACTTC. It is translated as CASSGGPPYEQYF. The chain links TRBV6-1 to TRBJ2-7; 7 nucleotides line up with TRBD1. Germline V gene lookup returns CDR1 MNHNS and CDR2 SASEGT. The CDR3 runs to 13 residues. V was clipped by 8 bases and J by 4 bases; unmatched bases: 8.

The V gene is TRBV28, the J gene TRBJ2-7, with 10 bases that match TRBD1. The length of the CDR3 is 15 residues. Germline CDR1 is MDHEN and CDR2 is SYDVKM. V lost 6 bases to trimming and J lost 3 bases; unmatched junction nucleotides: 8. CDR3: CASRTGTGEFYEQYF. For the CDR3, the DNA is TGTGCCAGCAGGACCGGGACAGGGGAATTCTACGAGCAGTACTTC.

The rearrangement links TRBV5-1 to TRBJ1-2; D ambiguous. The ends were cut back, 4 bases at V and 4 bases at J, with 8 bases in the middle. The length of the CDR3 is 12 residues. The V gene's germline CDR1 is SGHRS and CDR2 YFSETQ. In nucleotides, the CDR3 is TGCGCCAGCAGCGCCTCAGGCTATGGCTACACCTTC. This codes for CASSASGYGYTF.

The V call is TRBV18, the J call TRBJ2-6, with D possibly matching TRBD1 (5 bases). The ends were cut back, 3 bases at V and 0 bases at J, with 12 bases in the middle. Germline CDR1 KGHSH, CDR2 LQKENI. This CDR3 is built from 17 residues. The CDR3 DNA reads TGTGCCAGCTCACCGGGGCAATTCAACTCTGGGGCCAACGTCCTGACTTTC. Translated, it gives CASSPGQFNSGANVLTF.

This clone was observed a handful of times. The rearrangement links TRBV10-3 to TRBJ2-4, with 7 bases that match TRBD2. Germline V gene sequence: CDR1 ENHRY, CDR2 SYGVKD. J gave up 0 bases and V 4 bases, and 6 bases lay outside the gene matches. The CDR3 has 16 amino acids. CDR3 in amino acids: CAISGRGGEAKNIQYF. The DNA for the CDR3 is TGTGCCATCAGTGGGAGGGGAGGGGAAGCCAAAAACATTCAGTACTTC.